This is a list of T cell receptor beta chains from one sample in a study of shared clonotypes between healthy human individuals. Measured with immunoSEQ multiplex PCR; TCRdb has only the in-frame clones, and not every one. The sample has approximately 2.3 million clones, 90% to 95% seen once. Sequencing used naive CD4+ T cells from PBMCs. Source of these receptors: a man younger than 30 in good health. Some clones in this sample may be carry-over from other donors' samples. CDR3s include the opening cysteine and the closing phenylalanine or tryptophan. The D gene is left open where the match is weak. Clone sizes are given selectively: once, few, many, or a class where the clone is expanded.

TRBV28	.	TRBJ1-4	.	TGTGCCAGCAGTCCCGTCGGACAGAAACTGTTTTTT	CASSPVGQKLFF
TRBV9	TRBD2	TRBJ2-1	.	TGTGCCAGCAGCGTAGTGGGGACTAGCGGTCCCTACAATGAGCAGTTCTTC	CASSVVGTSGPYNEQFF
TRBV11-2	TRBD2	TRBJ2-1	.	TGTGCCAGCAGCACTAGCGGGGTTACCTACAATGAGCAGTTCTTC	CASSTSGVTYNEQFF
TRBV6-5	.	TRBJ1-1	.	TGTGCCAGCAGGCGCCTGGAGCTAAACACTGAAGCTTTCTTT	CASRRLELNTEAFF
TRBV5-1	.	TRBJ2-3	.	TGCGCCAGCAGGCTGGACTCGAGCACAGATACGCAGTATTTT	CASRLDSSTDTQYF
TRBV4-1	.	TRBJ1-5	.	TGCGCCAGCAGCCAAGAAGGTAGGGGCAATCAGCCCCAGCATTTT	CASSQEGRGNQPQHF
TRBV29-1	.	TRBJ1-4	.	TGCAGCGCCACGACCGCCGCAACTAATGAAAAACTGTTTTTT	CSATTAATNEKLFF
TRBV29-1	.	TRBJ2-5	.	TGCAGCGTAGGACAAGAGACCCAGTACTTC	CSVGQETQYF
TRBV11-3	.	TRBJ2-1	.	TGTGCCAGCAGCTTAGGGCAGGTGGTCGGTGTAAAGCAGTTCTTC	CASSLGQVVGVKQFF
TRBV11-2	.	TRBJ1-1	.	TGTGCCAGCAGCTTCCCCGGGACCGCCCCCCCTTTCTTT	CASSFPGTAPPFF
TRBV28	TRBD1	TRBJ1-2	.	TGTGCCAGCACCCGGGGACAGGACTATGGCTACACCTTC	CASTRGQDYGYTF
TRBV28	.	TRBJ2-7	.	TGTGCCAGCAGTCTGGGGGGGGCGATTTCTTACGAGCAGTACTTC	CASSLGGAISYEQYF
TRBV6-7	TRBD2	TRBJ2-6	.	TGTGCCAGCACCCCGCCGGGGAGACCGGGACTAGCGGTACCAAGCTCTGGGGCCAACGTCCTGACTTTC	CASTPPGRPGLAVPSSGANVLTF
TRBV15	.	TRBJ2-7	.	TGTGCCACCAGCCCGCGGGGCCGGGGGACCTACGAGCAGTACTTC	CATSPRGRGTYEQYF
TRBV5-1	TRBD1	TRBJ1-3	.	TGCGCCAGCAGCTCCCCGACAGGGGGCTCTGGAAACACCATATATTTT	CASSSPTGGSGNTIYF
TRBV27	.	TRBJ2-5	.	TGTGCCAGCAGTCCCGAGTGGAGAGAGACCCAGTACTTC	CASSPEWRETQYF
TRBV27	TRBD1	TRBJ1-1	.	TGTGCCAGCAGTCTACGGACAGGATTAACTGAAGCTTTCTTT	CASSLRTGLTEAFF
TRBV29-1	.	TRBJ1-3	many	TGCAGCGTTGGGGGTTCGTTCTCTGGAAACACCATATATTTT	CSVGGSFSGNTIYF
TRBV5-1	TRBD1	TRBJ1-1	.	TGCGCCACCCGGACAGGGGTGGGGAACACTGAAGCTTTCTTT	CATRTGVGNTEAFF
TRBV6-1	.	TRBJ2-2	.	TGTGCCAGCACCCAGGGTATCGGGGAGCTGTTTTTT	CASTQGIGELFF